This T cell receptor beta chain stems from a study of CD8+ T cells in alopecia areata. This clone came up once. TCR sequencing used cDNA made by reverse transcription of extracted RNA. Sequencing was performed with immunoSEQ multiplex PCR; in TCRdb, only in-frame clones are kept and a portion is missing. The sample includes nearly 110,000 clones, roughly 84% of them seen just once. The CDR3 consists of 11 residues. As for treatment: oral pan-JAK inhibitor, 5-10 mg twice daily. The gene calls are TRBV23-1 and TRBJ2-5, with D hard to call. The assigned J gene may be wrong: the sequence end matches TRBJ2-7 better. TRBV23-1 is known as an ORF, though its function is uncertain. The sequence derives from a human donor with alopecia areata. Sequenced material: CD8+ T cells sorted from blood, taken at week 24, from a patient treated with tofacitinib. CDR3: CASRVSYEQYF. CDR3 coding DNA: TGCGCCAGCAGGGTCTCCTACGAGCAGTACTTC.